This T cell receptor beta chain was recovered during a study of T cell changes during pregnancy in multiple sclerosis. This CDR3 has 18 amino acids. Germline V lookup: CDR1 SGHRS, CDR2 YFSETQ. Germline trimming cut 0 bases from V and 2 bases from J; bases unmatched to any gene: 12. Assay used: immunoSEQ multiplex PCR; TCRdb lists only in-frame clones, some missing. The data hold 40,000 to 60,000 clones, with 85% to 90% observed a single time. Source: peripheral blood, taken in the first trimester of pregnancy. The origin of this receptor is a female donor in good health, enrolled as a control in a pregnancy study. This rearrangement joins TRBV5-1 to TRBJ2-7; 9 bases match TRBD2. The CDR3 DNA is TGCGCCAGCAGCTTGGACCCTCTAGCGGGGCTCGTTACCTACGAGCAGTACTTC. The encoded protein is CASSLDPLAGLVTYEQYF. Filled out from reference TRBV5-1 and TRBJ2-7, the complete variable domain reads KAGVTQTPRYLIKTRGQQVTLSCSPISGHRSVSWYQQTPGQGLQFLFEYFSETQRNKGNFPGRFSGRQFSNSRSEMNVSTLELGDSALYLCASSLDPLAGLVTYEQYFGPGTRLTVT.